This TCR beta chain was profiled in a study of radiotherapy plus CTLA-4 blockade in lung cancer. Study in general: Objective responses were recorded in 15% to 20% of patients, with disease control recorded in 25% to 35%.

With regard to this clone: The antigen is unknown.

Those with chemo-refractory metastatic non-small-cell lung cancer were treated with focal radiation combined with CTLA-4 blockade using ipilimumab. Germline CDR1 SGHTA, CDR2 FQGNSA. Trimming removed 5 bases from V and 7 bases from J; junction bases left unmatched: 8. The CDR3 contains 15 residues. Whole-study findings and limits: Among blood TCR repertoires after radiotherapy plus ipilimumab, tumor-derived clones expanded.

The data were produced by immunoSEQ multiplex PCR, yet TCRdb's version contains in-frame clones alone and is incomplete. The sample records tens of thousands of clones, around nine tenths being singletons. The rearrangement links TRBV7-2 to TRBJ2-2, with 9 bases aligning to TRBD1. This receptor was identified in a human donor with non-small cell lung cancer that progressed on radiotherapy plus ipilimumab. This specimen was peripheral blood, taken from a patient treated with radiotherapy plus ipilimumab. CDR3 coding DNA: TGTGCCAGCAGCATACGACAGGGGGTTGACGGGGAGCTGTTTTTT. It specifies CASSIRQGVDGELFF.